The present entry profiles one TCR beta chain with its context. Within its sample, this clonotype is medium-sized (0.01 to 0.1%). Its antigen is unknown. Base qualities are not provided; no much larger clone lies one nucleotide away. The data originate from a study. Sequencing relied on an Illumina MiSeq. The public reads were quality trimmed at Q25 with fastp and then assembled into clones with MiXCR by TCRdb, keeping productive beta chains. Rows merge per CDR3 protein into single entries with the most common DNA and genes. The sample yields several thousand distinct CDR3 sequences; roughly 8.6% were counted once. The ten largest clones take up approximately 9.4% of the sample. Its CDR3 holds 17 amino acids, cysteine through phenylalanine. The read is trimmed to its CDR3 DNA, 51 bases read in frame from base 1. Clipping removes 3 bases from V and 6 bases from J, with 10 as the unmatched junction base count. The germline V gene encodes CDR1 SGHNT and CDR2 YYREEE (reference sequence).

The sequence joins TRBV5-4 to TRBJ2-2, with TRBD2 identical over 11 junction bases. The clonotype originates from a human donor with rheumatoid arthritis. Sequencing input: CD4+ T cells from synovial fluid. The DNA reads TGTGCCAGCAGCTCCGGGACTAGCGGATACTGGGCCGGGGAGCTGTTTTTT. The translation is CASSSGTSGYWAGELFF.